This T cell receptor (beta chain) was documented in a study of OX40 agonist ivuxolimab in advanced cancers. Study-level information: More than 35% of patients had received prior checkpoint inhibitor therapy.

Remarks on this clone: Its antigen is still unknown.

The CDR3 is 15 amino acids. Trimming stripped 5 bases from V and 6 bases from J, with 20 bases between. Per germline, CDR1 SGHRS and CDR2 YFSETQ. The repertoire was sequenced with immunoSEQ multiplex PCR; TCRdb's copy has only in-frame clones and lacks some. The sample holds about 50,000 clones, 80% seen once. Patients had blood sampled at baseline and again on cycle 4 day 1 and cycle 7 day 1. Findings and caveats of the study: The study found among the lowest clonal expansion in partial responders at 0.1-3.0 mg/kg. Clonal expansion was seen in CD4+ and CD8+ blood T cells by week 6 at 0.1 to 3.0 mg/kg.

Sequencing was performed on CD4+ or CD8+ T cells sorted from blood, taken in a trial of the OX40 agonist ivuxolimab. This chain joins TRBV5-1 and TRBJ1-2; tentative D call: TRBD1 (5 bases). The receptor was isolated from an adult with an advanced solid tumor such as melanoma, head and neck, liver or kidney cancer. The CDR3 DNA sequence: TGCGCCAGCAGGTCCGTCGAAGGGGTGGGCCATGGCTACACCTTC. Its protein product is CASRSVEGVGHGYTF. The whole variable domain, remainder taken from reference TRBV5-1 and TRBJ1-2, is KAGVTQTPRYLIKTRGQQVTLSCSPISGHRSVSWYQQTPGQGLQFLFEYFSETQRNKGNFPGRFSGRQFSNSRSEMNVSTLELGDSALYLCASRSVEGVGHGYTFGSGTRLTVV.